Reported below is one TCR beta chain. In the original processing: Scientists estimated how many nucleated cells there were by amplifying reference gene primers. Method: immunoSEQ multiplex PCR; TCRdb's copy keeps in-frame clones and lacks some. That table supplies the V and J calls and clone size; D and trimming were determined from the DNA. The repertoire includes about 74,000 clones, roughly 88% of them detected once, and around 7.3% sits in the top ten. V was shortened by 5 bases and J by 3 bases, with 11 bases between the two germline ends. Germline CDR1 LNHDA, CDR2 SQIVND (reference sequence). The CDR3 loop spans 13 amino acids. The data are from a study of blood T cell repertoires in COVID-19. Study at large: Sites in the United States, Italy and Spain provided acute and convalescent COVID-19 samples. From T cells, B-cell-depleted T cells, or PBMCs came the material, which was cDNA or gDNA.

The genes are TRBV19 and TRBJ2-7, with D possibly matching TRBD1 (6 bases). This receptor was taken from a woman over 75 with acute or convalescent COVID-19. Material: peripheral blood. CDR3 region: CASSPQGLYEQYF. The CDR3 bases are TGTGCCAGTAGTCCACAGGGTCTCTACGAGCAGTACTTC.